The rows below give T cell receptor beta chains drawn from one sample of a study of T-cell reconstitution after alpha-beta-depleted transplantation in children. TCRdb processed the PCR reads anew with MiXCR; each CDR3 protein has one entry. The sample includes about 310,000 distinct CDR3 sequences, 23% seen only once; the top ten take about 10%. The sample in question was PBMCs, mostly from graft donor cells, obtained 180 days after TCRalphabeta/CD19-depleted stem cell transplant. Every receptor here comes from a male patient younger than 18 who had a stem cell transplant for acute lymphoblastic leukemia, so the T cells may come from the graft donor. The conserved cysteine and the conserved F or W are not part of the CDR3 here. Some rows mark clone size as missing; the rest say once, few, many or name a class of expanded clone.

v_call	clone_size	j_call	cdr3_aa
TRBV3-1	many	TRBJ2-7	ASSDTYEQY
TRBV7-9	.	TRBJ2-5	ASSISGLQETQY
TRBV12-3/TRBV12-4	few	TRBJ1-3	ASSFRTSGNTIY
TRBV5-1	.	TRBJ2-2	ASSLQLNTGELF
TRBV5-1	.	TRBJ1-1	ASSLLLRGSEAF
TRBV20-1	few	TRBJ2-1	SATGLAGRLSYNEQF
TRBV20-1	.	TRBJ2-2	SARLAGADGELF
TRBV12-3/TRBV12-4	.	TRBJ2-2	ASSRSYNLGLTGELF
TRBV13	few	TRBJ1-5	ASSFRDSNQPQH
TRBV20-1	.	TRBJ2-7	SAKKGSYEQY
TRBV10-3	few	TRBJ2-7	AIRPGTGVSYEQY
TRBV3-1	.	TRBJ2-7	ASSQEWATSYEQY
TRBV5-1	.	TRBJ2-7	ASSLGSGTSYEQY
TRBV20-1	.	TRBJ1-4	SARVQANEKLF
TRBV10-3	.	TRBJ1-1	AISDSTGSGAF
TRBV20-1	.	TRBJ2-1	SAREVGAGWGEF
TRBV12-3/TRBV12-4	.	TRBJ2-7	ASSSLTSQRPTSYEQY
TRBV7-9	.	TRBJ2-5	ASSLEVGFGKTQY
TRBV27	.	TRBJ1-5	ASSLFQGRNQPQH
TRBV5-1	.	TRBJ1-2	ASSLGINYGYT
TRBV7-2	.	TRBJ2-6	ASSLGVLVAGANVLT
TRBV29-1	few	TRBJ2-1	SGQAGVGIEQF
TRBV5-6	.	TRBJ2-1	ASGASDNEQF
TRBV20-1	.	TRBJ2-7	SARGNIRWTAYEQY
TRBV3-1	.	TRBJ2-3	ASSLGGATKDTQY
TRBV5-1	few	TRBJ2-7	ASKLLAGSGEQY
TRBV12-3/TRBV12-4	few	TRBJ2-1	ASSLLAGGAYNEQF
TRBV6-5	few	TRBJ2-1	ASSYLGSPGYNEQF
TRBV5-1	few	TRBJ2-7	ASSLGAGWYEQY
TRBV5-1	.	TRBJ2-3	ASSPRQGHTDTQY
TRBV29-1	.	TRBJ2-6	SAGTVRSGGANVLT
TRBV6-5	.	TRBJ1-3	ASSYRPPTGRGNTIY
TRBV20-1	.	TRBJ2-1	SCHGDTSGRYNEQF
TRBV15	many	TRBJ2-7	ATSGTRLDYEQY
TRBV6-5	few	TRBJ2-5	ASSYAPGGVQETQY
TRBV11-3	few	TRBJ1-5	ASSLTTGQSTQPQH
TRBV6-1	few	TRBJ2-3	ASSDQGEDTQY
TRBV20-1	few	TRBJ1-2	SARRDYGYT
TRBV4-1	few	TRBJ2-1	ASSSLLAGVINEQF
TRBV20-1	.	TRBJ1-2	SARGGATYGYT
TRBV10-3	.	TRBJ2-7	ATSLTSGTYEQY
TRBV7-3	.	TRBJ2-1	ASSLNPPILAGSYNEQF
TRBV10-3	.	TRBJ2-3	AIGGDTDTQY
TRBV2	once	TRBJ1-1	ASYGWTEAF
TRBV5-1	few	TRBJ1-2	ASSLLGTRIDGYT
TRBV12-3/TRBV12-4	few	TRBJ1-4	ASSVLGWGEKLF
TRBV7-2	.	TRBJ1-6	ASSLEWTGNSPLH
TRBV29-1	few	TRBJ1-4	SAGMKLTNEKLF
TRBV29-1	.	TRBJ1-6	SVSLRQGDSPLH
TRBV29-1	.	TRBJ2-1	SVLPHSYNEQF
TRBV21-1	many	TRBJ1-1	ARQLEAF
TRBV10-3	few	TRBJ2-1	AISERLGGNEQF
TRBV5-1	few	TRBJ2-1	ASSGATGTSGRTEQF
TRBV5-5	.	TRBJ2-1	ASSLLAMGGAYNEQF
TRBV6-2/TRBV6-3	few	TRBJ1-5	ATRTGGIRDQPQH
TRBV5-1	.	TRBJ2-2	ASSVKYGELF
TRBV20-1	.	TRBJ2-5	SAIREWGQETQY
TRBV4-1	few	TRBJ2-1	ASTLETPRGEQF
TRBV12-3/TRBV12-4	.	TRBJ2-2	ASSFGGGELF
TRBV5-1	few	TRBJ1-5	ASSSGAAQPQH